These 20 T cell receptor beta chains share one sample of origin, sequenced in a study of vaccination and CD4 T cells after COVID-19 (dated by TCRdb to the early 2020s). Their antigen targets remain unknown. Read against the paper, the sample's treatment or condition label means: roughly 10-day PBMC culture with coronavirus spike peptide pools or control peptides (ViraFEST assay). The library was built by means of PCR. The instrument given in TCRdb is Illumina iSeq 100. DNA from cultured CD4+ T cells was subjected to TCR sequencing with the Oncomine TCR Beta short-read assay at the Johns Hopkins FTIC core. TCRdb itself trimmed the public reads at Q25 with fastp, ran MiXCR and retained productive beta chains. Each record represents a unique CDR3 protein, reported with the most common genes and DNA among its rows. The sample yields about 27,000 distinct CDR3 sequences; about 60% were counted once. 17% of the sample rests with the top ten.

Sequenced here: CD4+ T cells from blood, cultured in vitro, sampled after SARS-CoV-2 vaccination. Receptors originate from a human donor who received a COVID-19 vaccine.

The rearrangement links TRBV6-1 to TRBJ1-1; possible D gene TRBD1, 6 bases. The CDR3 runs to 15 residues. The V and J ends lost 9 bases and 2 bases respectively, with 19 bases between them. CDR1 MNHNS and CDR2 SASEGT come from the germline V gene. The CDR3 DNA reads TGTGCCAGTGAGGGAAATCGGGGACATAACACTGAAGCTTTCTTT. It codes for CASEGNRGHNTEAFF.

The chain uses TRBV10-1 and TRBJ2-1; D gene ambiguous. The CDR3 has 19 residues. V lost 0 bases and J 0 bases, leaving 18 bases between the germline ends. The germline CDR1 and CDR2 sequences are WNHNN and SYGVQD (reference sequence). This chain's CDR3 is CASSESSLGRFSSYNEQFF. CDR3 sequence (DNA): TGCGCCAGCAGTGAGTCCTCCTTAGGCCGTTTTAGCTCCTACAATGAGCAGTTCTTC.

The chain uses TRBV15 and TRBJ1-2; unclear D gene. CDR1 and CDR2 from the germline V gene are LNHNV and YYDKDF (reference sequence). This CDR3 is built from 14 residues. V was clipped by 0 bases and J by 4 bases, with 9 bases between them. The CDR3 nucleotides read TGTGCCACCAGCAGAGACCCGGGTAGCTATGGCTACACCTTC. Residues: CATSRDPGSYGYTF. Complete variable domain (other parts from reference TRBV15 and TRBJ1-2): DAMVIQNPRYQVTQFGKPVTLSCSQTLNHNVMYWYQQKSSQAPKLLFHYYDKDFNNEADTPDNFQSRRPNTSFCFLDIRSPGLGDTAMYLCATSRDPGSYGYTFGSGTRLTVV.

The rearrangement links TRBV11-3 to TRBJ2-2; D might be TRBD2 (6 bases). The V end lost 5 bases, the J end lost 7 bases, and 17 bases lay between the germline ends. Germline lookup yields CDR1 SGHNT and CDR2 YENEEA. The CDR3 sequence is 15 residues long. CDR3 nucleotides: TGTGCCAGCAGCACCCGACTAGGGCCTAGCGGGGAGCTGTTTTTT. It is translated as CASSTRLGPSGELFF. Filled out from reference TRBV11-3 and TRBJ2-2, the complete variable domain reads EAGVVQSPRYKIIEKKQPVAFWCNPISGHNTLYWYLQNLGQGPELLIRYENEEAVDDSQLPKDRFSAERLKGVDSTLKIQPAELGDSAVYLCASSTRLGPSGELFFGEGSRLTVL.

The CDR3 region is CASSSTGQYGYTF. The DNA for the CDR3 is TGTGCCAGCAGCTCCACCGGTCAATATGGCTACACCTTC. The rearrangement joins TRBV5-4 to TRBJ1-2; D not certain. V gave up 3 bases and J gave up 5 bases, with 11 bases separating them. There are 13 residues in the CDR3. Germline V gene lookup returns CDR1 SGHNT and CDR2 YYREEE (reference sequence).

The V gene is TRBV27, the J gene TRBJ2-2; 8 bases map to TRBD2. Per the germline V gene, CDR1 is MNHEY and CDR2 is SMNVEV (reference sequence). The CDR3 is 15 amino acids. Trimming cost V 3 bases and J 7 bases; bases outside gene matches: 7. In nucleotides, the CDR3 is TGTGCCAGCAGTTTTGACGGGGGGGAAATCGGGGAGCTGTTTTTT. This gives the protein CASSFDGGEIGELFF.

CDR3: CASSLGAGRENIQYF. The CDR3 bases are TGTGCCAGCAGCTTAGGGGCGGGCAGAGAGAACATTCAGTACTTC. The chain has TRBV7-2 and TRBJ2-4; D might be TRBD2 (5 bases). The V end lost 1 base, the J end lost 7 bases, and 14 bases lay between the germline ends. Germline V CDR1 and CDR2: SGHTA, FQGNSA. This CDR3 comprises 15 residues.

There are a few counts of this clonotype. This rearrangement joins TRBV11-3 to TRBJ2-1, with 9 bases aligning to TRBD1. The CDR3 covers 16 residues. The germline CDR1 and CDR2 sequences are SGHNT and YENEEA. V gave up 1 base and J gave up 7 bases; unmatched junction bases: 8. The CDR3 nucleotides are TGTGCCAGCAGCTTAGTAGCCGGGACAGGGTGGAATGAGCAGTTCTTC. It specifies CASSLVAGTGWNEQFF.

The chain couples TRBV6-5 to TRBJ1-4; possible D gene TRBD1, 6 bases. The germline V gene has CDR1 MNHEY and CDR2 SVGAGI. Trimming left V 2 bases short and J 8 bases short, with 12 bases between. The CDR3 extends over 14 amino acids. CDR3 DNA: TGTGCCAGCAGTTACCAGGGGTCAAGAGAAAAACTGTTTTTT. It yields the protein CASSYQGSREKLFF.

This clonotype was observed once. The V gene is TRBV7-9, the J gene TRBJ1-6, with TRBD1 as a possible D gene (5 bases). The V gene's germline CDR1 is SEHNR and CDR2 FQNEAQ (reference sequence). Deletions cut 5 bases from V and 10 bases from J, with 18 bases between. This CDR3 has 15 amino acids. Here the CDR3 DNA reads TGTGCCAGCAGCCTGAGGGGAAATACGGAATCACCCCTCCACTTT. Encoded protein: CASSLRGNTESPLHF.

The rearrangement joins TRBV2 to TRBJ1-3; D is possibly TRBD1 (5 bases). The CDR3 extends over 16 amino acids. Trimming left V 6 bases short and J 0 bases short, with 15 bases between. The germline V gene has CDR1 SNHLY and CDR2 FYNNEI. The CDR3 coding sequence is TGTGCCAGCAGCCTATTCGGGGGTAGCTCTGGAAACACCATATATTTT. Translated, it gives CASSLFGGSSGNTIYF.

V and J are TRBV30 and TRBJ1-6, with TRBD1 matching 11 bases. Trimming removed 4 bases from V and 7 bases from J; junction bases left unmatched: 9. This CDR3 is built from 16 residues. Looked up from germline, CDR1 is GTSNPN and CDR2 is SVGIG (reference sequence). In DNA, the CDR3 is TGTGCCTGGACCAGAGGGGGGGACAGGGGGAATTCACCCCTCCACTTT. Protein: CAWTRGGDRGNSPLHF.

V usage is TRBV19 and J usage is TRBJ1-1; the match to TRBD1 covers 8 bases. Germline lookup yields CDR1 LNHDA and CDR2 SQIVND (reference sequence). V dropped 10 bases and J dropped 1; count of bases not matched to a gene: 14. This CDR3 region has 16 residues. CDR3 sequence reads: CATTKGRQGSNTEAFF. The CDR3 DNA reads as TGTGCCACCACGAAGGGGAGACAGGGGTCGAACACTGAAGCTTTCTTT.

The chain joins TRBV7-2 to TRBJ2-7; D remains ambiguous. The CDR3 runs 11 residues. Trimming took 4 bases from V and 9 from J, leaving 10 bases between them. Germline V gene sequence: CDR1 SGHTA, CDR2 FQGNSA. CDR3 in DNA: TGTGCCAGCAGCTGGGGATTCGGGCAGTACTTC. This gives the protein CASSWGFGQYF.

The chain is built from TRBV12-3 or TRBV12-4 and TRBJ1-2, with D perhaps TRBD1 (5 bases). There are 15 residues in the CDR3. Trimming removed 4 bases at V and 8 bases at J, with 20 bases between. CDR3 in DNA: TGTGCCAGCAGTTGGGGCTCCGGGACCCTCCCCGGCTACACCTTC. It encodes CASSWGSGTLPGYTF.

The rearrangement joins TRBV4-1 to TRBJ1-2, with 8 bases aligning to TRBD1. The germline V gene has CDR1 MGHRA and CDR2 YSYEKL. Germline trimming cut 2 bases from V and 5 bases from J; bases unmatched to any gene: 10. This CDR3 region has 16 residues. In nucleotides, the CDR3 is TGCGCCAGCAGCCAACTCCGGGACAGGAAGAAATATGGCTACACCTTC. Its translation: CASSQLRDRKKYGYTF.

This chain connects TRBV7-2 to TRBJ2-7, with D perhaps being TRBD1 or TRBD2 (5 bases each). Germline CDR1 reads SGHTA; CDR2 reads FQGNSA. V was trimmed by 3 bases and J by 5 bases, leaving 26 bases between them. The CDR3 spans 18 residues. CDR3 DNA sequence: TGTGCCAGCAGCTTCGCCGTTGCTGGGACGGCGGGCGGTCACGAGCAGTACTTC. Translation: CASSFAVAGTAGGHEQYF.

CDR3 sequence: CASSRGVGGGNEQFF. DNA for the CDR3: TGCGCCAGCAGTCGTGGGGTCGGCGGGGGGAATGAGCAGTTCTTC. The gene calls are TRBV5-1 and TRBJ2-1; 8 bases agree with TRBD2. The V and J ends lost 5 bases and 7 bases, in that order; junction bases with no gene match: 11. The CDR3 totals 15 residues. Germline V lookup: CDR1 SGHRS, CDR2 YFSETQ.

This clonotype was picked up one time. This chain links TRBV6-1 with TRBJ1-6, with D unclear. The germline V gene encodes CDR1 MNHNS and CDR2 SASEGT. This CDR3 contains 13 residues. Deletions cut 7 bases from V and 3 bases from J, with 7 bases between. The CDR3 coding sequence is TGTGCCAGCAAGTCAGGCTATAATTCACCCCTCCACTTT. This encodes CASKSGYNSPLHF.

The DNA of the CDR3 is TGTGCCAGCAGTGGGTGGACAGGGTTCCACGAGCAGTACTTC. Amino acid sequence: CASSGWTGFHEQYF. The chain uses TRBV6-1 and TRBJ2-7; 8 nucleotides align to TRBD1. CDR1 and CDR2 from the germline V gene are MNHNS and SASEGT. The CDR3 length is 14 residues. V gave up 4 bases and J gave up 5 bases; unmatched junction bases: 7.